This TCR beta chain was obtained from a study of T cells after yellow fever vaccination. Germline loops: CDR1 SEHNR, CDR2 FQNEAQ (reference sequence). The CDR3 runs 13 residues. A note on this clonotype: Its target is not known. Mismatch with germline at one junction end may stem from a read error.

Study results and limitations: Post-booster repertoires again held most primary-vaccination clones (about 96% CD4, approximately 90% CD8).

UMIs were added to TCR cDNA along with a universal primer site when it was made by 5'RACE template switching. TCRdb re-called the 5' RACE reads with MiXCR, one entry per CDR3 protein. The sample consists of some 560,000 distinct CDR3 sequences, about 17% of them appearing once. The genes are TRBV7-9 and TRBJ1-1; D gene ambiguous. This specimen consisted of PBMCs, obtained 4 to 5 days after the first yellow fever vaccination. The clonotype originates from a young man who received the YFV17D yellow fever vaccine. Written as DNA, the CDR3 is TGTACCAGCAGCTTAGGCCAGAACACTGAAGCTTTCTTT. Translation: CTSSLGQNTEAFF.